This note documents a single T cell receptor (beta chain) sequence. One end of the junction fails to match germline, which may point to a read error. The entry originates in a study of control samples from healthy donors and cancer patients. Method: immunoSEQ multiplex PCR; TCRdb's copy keeps in-frame clones and lacks some. The sample includes 100,000 to 150,000 clones, over 75% of them seen just once. The CDR3 covers 13 residues. Looked up from germline, CDR1 is SSHAT and CDR2 is FNYEAQ (reference sequence). V is TRBV7-7 and J is TRBJ2-1, with 7 nucleotides matching TRBD1. Material for sequencing was blood. The receptor comes from a man aged 18-30 years in good health. The CDR3 region has the DNA TGTGCTAGCAGCCCCGACAGGGCCAATGAGCAGTTCTTC. This translates into CASSPDRANEQFF.